The T cell receptor beta chain under discussion was sequenced for a study of blood T cell repertoires in COVID-19. Participants had their cohort set by participant-reported clinical history. Per germline, CDR1 SQVTM and CDR2 ANQGSEA. The V gene end was trimmed by 6 bases and the J gene end by 4 bases; junction bases not matched to a gene: 8. The CDR3 loop spans 13 amino acids. In the source study's methods: Estimation of nucleated cell counts relied on the amplification of reference gene primers. Sequencing was performed with immunoSEQ multiplex PCR; in TCRdb, only in-frame clones are kept and a portion is missing. V, J and clone size were drawn from that table, and D and trimming were deduced from the DNA. The table lists hundreds of thousands of clones, approximately 90% of them singletons.

The specimen was PBMCs or T cells enriched from blood (not recorded which). The V and J genes are TRBV29-1 and TRBJ1-1; 7 bases are shared with TRBD1. The receptor's source is a woman aged 40 to 55 who had recovered from COVID-19. DNA of the CDR3: TGCAGCGTAAACAGGGGACGTGGCACTGAAGCTTTCTTT. The encoded protein is CSVNRGRGTEAFF. The full variable domain, rest sourced from reference TRBV29-1 and TRBJ1-1, is SAVISQKPSRDICQRGTSLTIQCQVDSQVTMMFWYRQQPGQSLTLIATANQGSEATYESGFVIDKFPISRPNLTFSTLTVSNMSPEDSSIYLCSVNRGRGTEAFFGQGTRLTVV.